This TCR beta chain originates from a study of blood T cell repertoires in COVID-19. The overall study: T cells, B-cell-depleted T cells, or PBMCs provided the cDNA or gDNA that served as material.

The CDR3 covers 17 residues. This table comes from immunoSEQ multiplex PCR, and its TCRdb copy is limited to in-frame clones, with some not included. The table shows about 300,000 clones, with approximately 90% occurring only once. The TCR comes from a woman aged 45-60 years with COVID-19, enrolled during active disease. The sequencing input was peripheral blood. The rearrangement links TRBV7-5 to TRBJ2-1; TRBD2, the D gene given by the table, was not confirmed from the DNA. TRBV7-5 is a listed pseudogene. CDR3 sequence reads: CVRSETHGTPTDNEQFF. The CDR3 nucleotides are TGTGTCAGAAGCGAGACTCACGGAACCCCCACCGACAATGAGCAGTTCTTC.